The TCR beta chain described here comes from a study of Ad26.COV2.S vaccination and SARS-CoV-2 variants. For the study at large: The donor participated in the COV1001 trial, in its Ad26.COV2.S arm. Findings of the study overall: Overall T cell responses may have been underestimated by the analyses of TCR breadth and depth. Post-vaccination spike-specific CD8+ and CD4+ T cell responses reportedly had substantial breadth.

Treatment in this sample: 15 to 20 received Ad26.COV2.S at low or high dose, single or two shots; about 5 received placebo; per-sample allocation not given. Samples came from day 63 after the first vaccine or placebo injection. Measured with immunoSEQ multiplex PCR; TCRdb has only the in-frame clones, and not every one. The table includes about 680,000 clones, roughly nine tenths detected once. The CDR3 length is 14 residues. V lost 4 bases and J 2 bases, leaving 10 bases between the germline ends. Per germline, CDR1 ENHRY and CDR2 SYGVKD. With regard to this clone: Its antigen is still unknown.

This receptor was obtained from a person between 18 and 65 years old who received the Ad26.COV2.S COVID-19 vaccine or a placebo. The chain combines TRBV10-3 with TRBJ2-3; D is uncertain. Sample: peripheral blood, taken in a trial of Ad26.COV2.S vaccine versus placebo. CDR3 in DNA: TGTGCCATCAGTGGTCAGGTTCCCACAGATACGCAGTATTTT. It is translated as CAISGQVPTDTQYF.